This note documents a single TCR beta chain sequence. This receptor's antigen is unknown. Base qualities are missing; no much larger clone stands one base away. The collaborating institutions used their own protocols to collect whole blood in K2EDTA tubes. For TCRbeta analysis, collaborators shipped samples as frozen whole blood, isolated PBMCs, or DNA extracted from either of those sample types. CDR1 and CDR2 were assigned from the germline V gene (reference sequence) as SEHNR and FQNEAQ. The CDR3 sequence holds 14 residues, the cysteine and phenylalanine included. The kept DNA is CDR3 alone, 42 bases in frame from the first base. Ends trimmed: V by 4 bases, J by 9 bases; bases unmatched to a gene: 6. The data originate from a study of blood T cell repertoires in COVID-19 (dated by TCRdb to the early 2020s). Notes on the research overall: The collaborator samples originated in the United States, Italy and Spain and spanned the acute and convalescent phases of COVID-19. The material from the prospective study consisted of cDNA or gDNA derived from T cells, B-cell-depleted T cells, or PBMCs. The samples were drawn from two sources: the first 160 participants of the ongoing ImmuneRACE study, and some 1,300 subjects contributed by 6 global collaborators. Subjects who had been exposed to COVID-19, were actively infected with it, or had recovered from it provided the deeply sampled blood TCRbeta repertoires that made up the dataset. Where HLA class I and class II types were available, the types were taken from metadata supplied by the sample provider, not from assay-based typing. A de-identified subject ID, COVID-19 status, age in years and sex were almost always included in the sample metadata. The repertoires were released in a freely available public database intended as a resource for research on the immune response to SARS-CoV-2. Overall results and qualifications from the work: How much clinical and demographic metadata was included differed by source and by participant, and the metadata was provided uncurated.

TCRbeta CDR3 regions were amplified from genomic DNA using the immunoSEQ Assay, a bias-controlled multiplex PCR. As for the original processing: The number of nucleated cells in each sample was estimated by amplification of reference gene primers within the assay. To quantify the absolute abundance of each unique TCRbeta CDR3 rearrangement, sequence reads were collapsed and filtered. For each sample, productive Simpson clonality was calculated as the square root of Simpson's diversity index across productive rearrangements. The source is immuneACCESS, and TCRdb retained only in-frame sequences with V and J called. Part of the clones is not carried over; for the studies checked, unresolved V genes explain less than half of this, and the remainder is unexplained. Clone size and V and J calls were adopted from that table, with D and trimming inferred from the DNA. The sample profile shows 85,000 to 130,000 clones; roughly nine tenths of them were found once. 0.85% to 1% of the sample is held by the ten biggest clonotypes.

Sequencing was carried out using peripheral blood. The chain is encoded by TRBV7-9 joined to TRBJ1-6; TRBD1 matches 7 bases in the middle. This TCR was recovered from a man aged 55-75 years with acute or convalescent COVID-19. The CDR3 region: CASSSRQGSSPLHF. The DNA is as follows: TGTGCCAGCAGCTCCCGACAGGGTTCTTCACCCCTCCACTTT. The CDR3, completed at both ends by the reference TRBV7-9 and TRBJ1-6 genes, gives the full variable domain DTGVSQNPRHKITKRGQNVTFRCDPISEHNRLYWYRQTLGQGPEFLTYFQNEAQLEKSRLLSDRFSAERPKGSFSTLEIQRTEQGDSAMYLCASSSRQGSSPLHFGNGTRLTVT.